This T cell receptor beta chain was identified in a study of blood T cell repertoires in COVID-19. The germline V gene has CDR1 MGHRA and CDR2 YSYEKL. J lost 9 bases, V lost 5 bases, and 9 bases had no gene match. The length of the CDR3 is 14 residues. TCRdb's table, derived via immunoSEQ multiplex PCR, lists solely in-frame clones and lacks some. The data hold about 73,000 clones, with roughly 88% observed a single time. The sequencing sample was made of peripheral blood. This TCR was sampled from a man older than 75 with active or convalescent COVID-19. The V gene is TRBV4-1, the J gene TRBJ2-3; 9 bases are a match to TRBD2. CDR3 residues: CASSKGETSGTQYF. CDR3 DNA: TGCGCCAGCAGCAAAGGGGAAACTAGCGGGACGCAGTATTTT.